The 23 T cell receptor beta chains listed next were all sequenced from one sample in a study of T cell responses to AZD1222 COVID-19 vaccine. Libraries were prepared by immunoSEQ multiplex PCR; TCRdb keeps only in-frame clonotypes and omits some of them. The table includes about 56,000 clones, over 75% detected once. The sequences come from peripheral blood, collected on day 0 of AZD1222 vaccination. These receptors originate from an adult in good health.

The V call is TRBV10-3, the J call TRBJ2-5; D gene ambiguous. CDR3 length equals 13 residues. Trimming removed 6 bases from V and 1 base from J, with 9 bases in between. The germline gives CDR1 ENHRY, CDR2 SYGVKD. The CDR3 DNA follows: TGTGCCATCAGCTTAACATTCCAAGAGACCCAGTACTTC. This gives the protein CAISLTFQETQYF.

The rearrangement links TRBV5-8 to TRBJ1-2; D gene ambiguous. Trimming took 4 bases from V and 2 from J, leaving 15 bases between them. CDR1 and CDR2 from the germline V gene are SGHTS and YDEGEE. The CDR3 has 15 amino acids. DNA of the CDR3: TGTGCCAGCAGCCCCCGGACGAGGCAGAACTATGGCTACACCTTC. It codes for CASSPRTRQNYGYTF. The whole variable domain, filled in from reference TRBV5-8 and TRBJ1-2, reads EAGVTQSPTHLIKTRGQQATLRCSPISGHTSVYWYQQALGLGLQFLLWYDEGEERNRGNFPPRFSGRQFPNYSSELNVNALELEDSALYLCASSPRTRQNYGYTFGSGTRLTVV.

The gene calls are TRBV7-2 and TRBJ2-7; 10 nucleotides line up with TRBD2. Looked up from germline, CDR1 is SGHTA and CDR2 is FQGNSA. This CDR3 has 15 residues. V lost 5 bases and J lost 2; bases outside the gene matches: 6. CDR3 DNA: TGTGCCAGCAGCGAAGTACTAGCGGGGACCTACGAGCAGTACTTC. The encoded protein is CASSEVLAGTYEQYF.

This clone was detected many times. This chain links TRBV30 with TRBJ1-6; D not certain. Trimming shortened V by 0 bases and J by 5 bases, and 14 bases separated the two germline ends. This CDR3 spans 16 amino acids. The germline CDR1 and CDR2 sequences are GTSNPN and SVGIG (reference sequence). The CDR3 reads CAWSVGEVINNSPLHF. DNA of the CDR3: TGTGCCTGGAGTGTCGGGGAGGTGATTAATAATTCACCCCTCCACTTT.

The chain employs TRBV24-1 and TRBJ2-1; D call uncertain. V was trimmed by 9 bases and J by 0 bases, leaving 8 bases between them. CDR1 and CDR2 (germline): KGHDR, SFDVKD. The CDR3 is 13 residues long. CDR3 loop: CATRHGSYNEQFF. The DNA for the CDR3 is TGTGCCACCCGACACGGCTCCTACAATGAGCAGTTCTTC.

The chain couples TRBV28 to TRBJ1-2; D is unclear. Trimming removed 4 bases at V and 7 bases at J, with 13 bases between. Germline V gives CDR1 MDHEN, CDR2 SYDVKM. The CDR3 sequence is 13 residues long. The CDR3, as DNA: TGTGCCAGCAGTTCCTCGGACTTCGGTGGCTACACCTTC. Its protein product is CASSSSDFGGYTF.

This chain links TRBV5-1 with TRBJ2-7, with a weak D call TRBD1 (6 bases). Germline V gene lookup returns CDR1 SGHRS and CDR2 YFSETQ. With 0 bases removed from V and 7 bases from J, the gap between germline ends came to 11 bases. The CDR3 covers 13 residues. CDR3 region: CASSLVEGGEQYF. Written as DNA, the CDR3 is TGCGCCAGCAGCTTGGTGGAAGGGGGAGAGCAGTACTTC.

CDR3 in amino acids: CASSPQGKNQETQYF. CDR3 sequence (DNA): TGTGCCAGCAGTCCCCAGGGAAAGAACCAAGAGACCCAGTACTTC. The chain joins TRBV6-2 or TRBV6-3 to TRBJ2-5; tentatively, D is TRBD1 (5 bases). Per germline, CDR1 MNHEY and CDR2 SVGEGT. The V end was cut by 5 bases, the J end by 0 bases, with 13 bases between. CDR3 length: 15 amino acids.

V gene TRBV25-1 combines with J gene TRBJ2-1, with 9 bases matching TRBD1. J gave up 8 bases and V 7 bases, and 3 bases lay outside the gene matches. CDR3 length equals 12 residues. Germline V CDR1 and CDR2: MGHDK, SYGVNS. The CDR3 region has the DNA TGTGCCAGCAACACAGGGGGCTATGAGCAGTTCTTC. It is translated as CASNTGGYEQFF.

The rearrangement links TRBV2 to TRBJ2-2; D might be TRBD2 (5 bases). The CDR3 totals 15 residues. Trimming pared 1 base from V and 4 bases from J, leaving 10 bases between. The germline V gene encodes CDR1 SNHLY and CDR2 FYNNEI. CDR3 protein: CASSEERILTGELFF. The CDR3 bases are TGTGCCAGCAGTGAAGAGCGGATACTCACCGGGGAGCTGTTTTTT.

The rearrangement links TRBV11-3 to TRBJ2-1; D is undetermined. Germline-derived CDR1 and CDR2 are SGHNT and YENEEA. The CDR3 extends over 14 amino acids. V gave up 4 bases and J gave up 4 bases, with 11 bases separating them. This CDR3 is CASSSPVRYNEQFF. In DNA, the CDR3 is TGTGCCAGCAGCTCACCTGTTCGGTACAATGAGCAGTTCTTC. The entire variable domain, with the rest obtained from reference TRBV11-3 and TRBJ2-1, is as follows: EAGVVQSPRYKIIEKKQPVAFWCNPISGHNTLYWYLQNLGQGPELLIRYENEEAVDDSQLPKDRFSAERLKGVDSTLKIQPAELGDSAVYLCASSSPVRYNEQFFGPGTRLTVL.

The chain couples TRBV30 to TRBJ1-5; D not certain. Germline CDR1 reads GTSNPN; CDR2 reads SVGIG (reference sequence). V shed 1 base and J shed 2 bases, with 9 bases lying between them. There are 14 residues in the CDR3. The CDR3 nucleotides read TGTGCCTGGAGTGACCCGTGGGGCAATCAGCCCCAGCATTTT. Residues: CAWSDPWGNQPQHF.

The chain couples TRBV10-3 to TRBJ2-7; the D gene is possibly TRBD2 (6 bases). The germline CDR1 and CDR2 sequences are ENHRY and SYGVKD. The CDR3 extends over 15 amino acids. V dropped 8 bases and J dropped 4 bases, with 21 bases sitting between them. CDR3 bases: TGTGCCATCGCCCCCCGACTAGTTGATACGTACGAGCAGTACTTC. Protein sequence: CAIAPRLVDTYEQYF.

The V and J genes are TRBV2 and TRBJ2-7; 14 nucleotides agree with TRBD2. After removal of 6 bases from V and 2 bases from J, the junction contained 3 bases not matched to a gene. This CDR3 region has 15 residues. Per germline, CDR1 SNHLY and CDR2 FYNNEI. This CDR3 reads CASRAGLAGAYEQYF. The CDR3 region has the DNA TGTGCCAGCAGAGCGGGACTAGCGGGGGCCTACGAGCAGTACTTC.

This clone turned up a few times. This rearrangement joins TRBV29-1 to TRBJ1-1; D call uncertain. Trimming cost V 3 bases and J 10 bases, with 12 bases left between them. Germline values: CDR1 SQVTM, CDR2 ANQGSEA. The CDR3 extends over 11 amino acids. The chain's CDR3 is CSVEEGWGAFF. The CDR3 bases are TGCAGCGTTGAGGAGGGCTGGGGAGCTTTCTTT.

The chain employs TRBV7-9 and TRBJ1-4, with 7 bases identical to TRBD1. This CDR3 comprises 13 residues. With V trimmed by 2 bases and J by 7 bases, 1 base remained unmatched. The germline V gene encodes CDR1 SEHNR and CDR2 FQNEAQ (reference sequence). CDR3 coding DNA: TGTGCCAGCAGCTTATACAGGGGTGAAAAACTGTTTTTT. It encodes CASSLYRGEKLFF.

This clone has just one count. The genes are TRBV28 and TRBJ1-5; 7 bases are a match to TRBD1. Germline V gene lookup returns CDR1 MDHEN and CDR2 SYDVKM. The trim removed 5 bases at V and 5 bases at J, leaving 6 bases unmatched. The CDR3 extends over 14 amino acids. This chain's CDR3 is CASSPGQTYQPQHF. CDR3 in DNA: TGTGCCAGCAGTCCGGGACAGACGTATCAGCCCCAGCATTTT.

The CDR3 protein is CASSFRTGAGHGYTF. CDR3 nucleotides: TGTGCCAGCAGCTTCCGGACAGGGGCTGGTCATGGCTACACCTTC. The chain carries TRBV5-4 and TRBJ1-2; 9 bases align to TRBD1. CDR1 is SGHNT and CDR2 is YYREEE in the germline V gene (reference sequence). CDR3 size: 15 residues. Losses at the gene ends were 2 bases for V and 6 bases for J; bases not matched to a gene: 8.

The chain joins TRBV2 to TRBJ1-4, with D unclear. The CDR3 loop spans 16 amino acids. The V gene lost 7 bases and the J gene lost 2 bases, with 17 bases spanning the gap. Germline lookup yields CDR1 SNHLY and CDR2 FYNNEI. CDR3: CASTLRGGSTNEKLFF. The CDR3 coding sequence is TGTGCCAGCACCCTCCGGGGAGGGTCGACTAATGAAAAACTGTTTTTT.

The chain is built from TRBV11-1 and TRBJ2-1; D might be TRBD1 or TRBD2, each matching 6 bases. Germline V CDR1 and CDR2: SGHAT, FQDESV (reference sequence). This CDR3 has 15 amino acids. Trimming removed 1 base at V and 4 bases at J, with 11 bases between. This CDR3 is CASSLGRDIYNEQFF. The CDR3, as DNA: TGTGCCAGCAGCTTAGGGAGGGACATTTACAATGAGCAGTTCTTC.

This clone was seen more than once but under ten times. This sequence joins TRBV5-4 and TRBJ2-2, with 10 nucleotides matching TRBD2. The germline CDR1 and CDR2 sequences are SGHNT and YYREEE (reference sequence). The CDR3 consists of 16 residues. Trimming took 5 bases from V and 4 from J; bases not matched to a gene: 8. In DNA, the CDR3 is TGTGCCAGCAGTGGACAGCGGGAGGGTGCCACCGGGGAGCTGTTTTTT. Translated: CASSGQREGATGELFF. Drawing the rest from reference TRBV5-4 and TRBJ2-2, the complete variable domain is ETGVTQSPTHLIKTRGQQVTLRCSSQSGHNTVSWYQQALGQGPQFIFQYYREEENGRGNFPPRFSGLQFPNYSSELNVNALELDDSALYLCASSGQREGATGELFFGEGSRLTVL.

V usage is TRBV5-4 and J usage is TRBJ1-2; 8 bases match TRBD1. Per the germline V gene, CDR1 is SGHNT and CDR2 is YYREEE (reference sequence). J gave up 8 bases and V 3 bases, and 12 bases lay outside the gene matches. The CDR3 has 15 amino acids. The CDR3 DNA is TGTGCCAGCAGCTCCAGGACAGGGACCTTGAGAGGCTACACCTTC. This codes for CASSSRTGTLRGYTF. The variable domain in full, with the rest retrieved from reference TRBV5-4 and TRBJ1-2, is ETGVTQSPTHLIKTRGQQVTLRCSSQSGHNTVSWYQQALGQGPQFIFQYYREEENGRGNFPPRFSGLQFPNYSSELNVNALELDDSALYLCASSSRTGTLRGYTFGSGTRLTVV.

J is TRBJ2-7 and V is TRBV5-1; no definite D call. Per germline, CDR1 SGHRS and CDR2 YFSETQ. V gave up 0 bases and J gave up 0 bases, with 7 bases separating them. The CDR3 runs to 14 residues. CDR3 nucleotide sequence: TGCGCCAGCAGCTTGGTCCCAGACTCCTACGAGCAGTACTTC. It translates to CASSLVPDSYEQYF.